Shown below are 3 T cell receptor beta chains from a single sample sequenced in a study of T cells in Graves' hyperthyroidism and ophthalmopathy. RNA transcripts yielded amplified TCR beta CDR3 regions. First-round RT-PCR targeting the TCR CDR3 was performed with the HTBI primer set. TCRdb re-called the multiplex PCR reads with MiXCR, one entry per CDR3 protein. The sample records more than 550,000 distinct CDR3 sequences, approximately 19% being singletons. Material: blood. The origin of the receptors is a woman aged 45-65 years with Graves' hyperthyroidism that later progressed to Graves' ophthalmopathy.

This clonotype has ten or more counts. The chain couples TRBV7-9 to TRBJ1-1, with 7 bases aligning to TRBD1. Per the germline V gene, CDR1 is SEHNR and CDR2 is FQNEAQ (reference sequence). Unmatched junction bases numbered 18, after V lost 5 bases and J lost 6 bases. This CDR3 is built from 17 residues. The CDR3 loop reads CASSHLGTVLMSPEAFF. CDR3 coding DNA: TGTGCCAGCAGCCACCTAGGGACAGTCCTAATGTCGCCTGAAGCTTTCTTT.

The chain employs TRBV25-1 and TRBJ1-2, with D possibly matching TRBD1 (6 bases). Per the germline V gene, CDR1 is MGHDK and CDR2 is SYGVNS. V was clipped by 0 bases and J by 4 bases, with 12 bases between them. The CDR3 consists of 15 residues. The DNA for the CDR3 is TGTGCCAGCAGTGAATACGGGGGGCGCTTCTATGGCTACACCTTC. Its translation: CASSEYGGRFYGYTF.

This clonotype occurred many times. The chain joins TRBV3-1 to TRBJ2-3; D is uncertain. This CDR3 is 18 amino acids long. Looked up from germline, CDR1 is LGHDT and CDR2 is YNNKEL (reference sequence). Trimming took off 0 bases at V and 2 bases at J, with 18 bases between the two ends. CDR3 in amino acids: CASSQDFGRYRSTDTQYF. The CDR3 DNA sequence: TGTGCCAGCAGCCAAGATTTCGGAAGGTACAGATCCACAGATACGCAGTATTTT.